This entry describes one T cell receptor beta chain. This sample was taken from a study of OX40 agonist ivuxolimab in advanced cancers. As for the study in general: Past anti-PD-1, anti-PD-L1 or anti-CTLA-4 therapy was accepted, and 30% to 50% had received some.

Here immunoSEQ multiplex PCR was the method, and the copy in TCRdb shows in-frame clones only, minus some. The sample carries 80,000 or so clones, over 85% recorded once. CDR3 length equals 10 residues. The germline V gene has CDR1 LNHDA and CDR2 SQIVND (reference sequence). Trimming stripped 11 bases from V and 5 bases from J, with 10 bases between. The sequencing used CD4+ or CD8+ T cells sorted from blood, collected in a trial of the OX40 agonist ivuxolimab. This sequence originates from an adult with an advanced solid tumor such as melanoma, head and neck, liver or kidney cancer. The V call is TRBV19, the J call TRBJ2-7; D remains ambiguous. CDR3 protein: CAGSAHEQYF. CDR3 coding DNA: TGTGCCGGCAGTGCACACGAGCAGTACTTC.